Below are 27 T cell receptor beta chains sequenced from a single sample in a study of blood T cells in healthy people across ages. Combining a sample-barcoded 5' primer with a J-beta primer mix, a second PCR ran for roughly 7 to 11 cycles. TCRdb used MiXCR to reprocess the 5' RACE reads, holding one entry per CDR3 protein. The data contain 1.8 million or so distinct CDR3 sequences, more than 35% of them singletons. The sequenced sample was blood. Receptors were obtained from a human donor in good health.

This clonotype was seen only once. At one of its ends the junction is not consistent with the germline gene, which may arise from a read error. This chain connects TRBV20-1 to TRBJ1-2; 9 bases fit TRBD1. The CDR3 consists of 14 residues. Germline loops: CDR1 DFQATT, CDR2 SNEGSKA (reference sequence). CDR3 amino acids: CSARGTQGAPGYTF. The CDR3 DNA sequence: TGCAGTGCGAGAGGCACACAGGGGGCCCCGGGCTACACCTTC.

The chain recombines TRBV12-3 or TRBV12-4 with TRBJ2-3; the D is unclear. The CDR3 covers 13 residues. V lost 6 bases, J lost 5 bases, and 12 bases lay in between. The CDR3 reads CASRAVKGDTQYF. CDR3 DNA: TGTGCCAGCAGGGCAGTGAAAGGAGATACGCAGTATTTT.

Many counts were recorded for this clonotype. The genes are TRBV6-6 and TRBJ2-5; D is perhaps TRBD1 or TRBD2 (9 bases each). This CDR3 is 16 amino acids long. Trimming removed 2 bases from V and 5 bases from J, with 18 bases in between. The germline V gene encodes CDR1 MNHNY and CDR2 SVGAGI (reference sequence). The CDR3 DNA is TGTGCCAGCAGTTACGGTCTAGCGGGGACAGGGGAGACCCAGTACTTC. This gives the protein CASSYGLAGTGETQYF.

This clonotype was seen more than once but under ten times. At one end the junction does not follow the germline gene, possibly because of a read error. The chain couples TRBV5-1 to TRBJ1-1; unclear D gene. Germline V gene data show CDR1 as SGHRS and CDR2 as YFSETQ. There are 12 residues in the CDR3. The CDR3 reads CASSFGETETFF. In nucleotides, the CDR3 is TGCGCCAGCAGCTTCGGGGAAACTGAAACTTTCTTT.

The chain recombines TRBV29-1 with TRBJ1-2; TRBD1 aligns across 8 bases. Losses at the gene ends were 7 bases for V and 8 bases for J; bases not matched to a gene: 9. This CDR3 spans 12 amino acids. The germline V gene has CDR1 SQVTM and CDR2 ANQGSEA. In DNA, the CDR3 is TGCAGCGCCGGGACAGGCCCCAGGGGCTACACCTTC. Protein: CSAGTGPRGYTF.

The chain carries TRBV10-3 and TRBJ1-1; TRBD1 matches at 7 bases. Unmatched junction bases numbered 10, after V lost 7 bases and J lost 5 bases. Germline CDR1 ENHRY, CDR2 SYGVKD. This CDR3 contains 14 residues. The CDR3 spells CAITVDRDGTEAFF. The CDR3 nucleotides are TGTGCCATCACCGTCGACAGGGATGGGACTGAAGCTTTCTTT.

To note about this clonotype: The germline gene is not matched at one end of the junction; a read error may be the cause. V gene TRBV20-1 combines with J gene TRBJ2-1; TRBD2 matches at 10 bases. Germline V gene sequence: CDR1 DFQATT, CDR2 SNEGSKA (reference sequence). CDR3 length: 16 residues. In nucleotides, the CDR3 is TGTAGTGCACAGCGGGGGGGCCTGTTCGCCTACAATGAGCAGTTCTTC. Translating it yields CSAQRGGLFAYNEQFF.

The rearrangement joins TRBV5-5 to TRBJ2-3, with unresolved D. CDR1 is SGHKS and CDR2 is YYEKEE in the germline V gene (reference sequence). The V end lost 0 bases, the J end lost 5 bases, and 10 bases lay between the germline ends. This CDR3 contains 14 residues. CDR3 bases: TGTGCCAGCAGCTTGGGTCGCCCGGGAGATACGCAGTATTTT. This encodes CASSLGRPGDTQYF.

This clonotype was counted a few times. The V gene is TRBV27, the J gene TRBJ2-5; a possible D gene is TRBD1 (5 bases). The DNA end is a closer match to TRBJ2-7, so the J assignment may be wrong. CDR1 is MNHEY and CDR2 is SMNVEV in the germline V gene (reference sequence). This CDR3 spans 14 amino acids. The CDR3 DNA reads as TGTGCCAGCAGTTTACGGCAGGGTGTTAGCGAGCAGTACTTC. It specifies CASSLRQGVSEQYF.

This clonotype came up a few times. The chain recombines TRBV7-8 with TRBJ2-7; TRBD1 or TRBD2 may be the D gene (5 bases each). The CDR3 loop spans 17 amino acids. CDR1 and CDR2 (germline): SGHVS, FQNEAQ. Trimming cost V 1 base and J 1 base, with 17 bases left between them. The DNA for the CDR3 is TGTGCCAGCAGCTTAGTTCTCCCCGGGACCTCTTCCTACGAGCAGTACTTC. Translating gives CASSLVLPGTSSYEQYF. The whole variable domain, remainder taken from reference TRBV7-8 and TRBJ2-7, is GAGVSQSPRYKVAKRGQDVALRCDPISGHVSLFWYQQALGQGPEFLTYFQNEAQLDKSGLPSDRFFAERPEGSVSTLKIQRTQQEDSAVYLCASSLVLPGTSSYEQYFGPGTRLTVT.

About this clonotype itself: Because the CDR3 is missing its conserved closing phenylalanine or tryptophan, this is likely a read error. No DNA is shown, since the ends of the CDR3 on it are uncertain; the CDR3 is the one TCRdb lists. The V gene is TRBV29-1, the J gene TRBJ2-1; the table's D call, TRBD1, was not checked against the DNA. Per germline, CDR1 SQVTM and CDR2 ANQGSEA. The CDR3 region is 13 residues in length, termini included. The CDR3 loop is CSASRGGGYTFGS.

This clonotype was seen many times. The CDR3 spells CASSPPGGAGANVLTF. In DNA, the CDR3 is TGCGCCAGCAGCCCCCCGGGGGGCGCTGGGGCCAACGTCCTGACTTTC. The chain uses TRBV5-1 and TRBJ2-6; perhaps TRBD2 as D (7 bases). Germline V gene lookup returns CDR1 SGHRS and CDR2 YFSETQ. V lost 4 bases to trimming and J lost 2 bases, with 13 bases between them. CDR3 length equals 16 residues.

This rearrangement joins TRBV9 to TRBJ2-3; TRBD2 is a possible D gene (5 bases). This CDR3 region has 16 residues. Germline V lookup: CDR1 SGDLS, CDR2 YYNGEE. The ends were cut back, 0 bases at V and 5 bases at J, with 16 bases in the middle. The CDR3 loop reads CASSVGVSDNGDTQYF. CDR3 DNA: TGTGCCAGCAGCGTAGGAGTTAGCGATAATGGAGATACGCAGTATTTT.

The V call is TRBV12-5, the J call TRBJ2-6; possibly TRBD2 for D (7 bases). Germline assignment: CDR1 LGHNT and CDR2 FRNRAP. V dropped 7 bases and J dropped 2 bases, with 12 bases sitting between them. The CDR3 extends over 15 amino acids. CDR3 coding DNA: TGTGCTAGTGCCCACGGGGGGCCTGGGGCCAACGTCCTGACTTTC. This codes for CASAHGGPGANVLTF.

This clonotype appeared many times. This sequence joins TRBV7-2 and TRBJ2-3, with D tentatively TRBD2 (6 bases). V was trimmed by 3 bases and J by 2 bases, leaving 12 bases between them. This CDR3 is built from 15 residues. CDR1 and CDR2 (germline): SGHTA, FQGNSA. CDR3 bases: TGTGCCAGCAGCTTGGATCGGGGGACCACAGATACGCAGTATTTT. Amino acid sequence: CASSLDRGTTDTQYF.

In its sample, this clonotype was seen a few times. This rearrangement joins TRBV9 to TRBJ1-1; 7 bases map to TRBD1. The CDR3 covers 15 residues. Germline-derived CDR1 and CDR2 are SGDLS and YYNGEE. Germline trimming cut 4 bases from V and 4 bases from J; bases unmatched to any gene: 10. The chain's CDR3 is CASSPRQGGTTEAFF. DNA for the CDR3: TGTGCCAGCAGCCCTAGACAGGGAGGGACCACTGAAGCTTTCTTT.

The chain recombines TRBV19 with TRBJ1-1; D uncertain. Germline CDR1 LNHDA, CDR2 SQIVND (reference sequence). The germline V and J ends were trimmed by 5 bases and 1 base, with 17 bases remaining between them. The CDR3 sequence is 16 residues long. The CDR3 region has the DNA TGTGCCAGTAGTCTCCACGACCTCTCCTGGAACACTGAAGCTTTCTTT. It specifies CASSLHDLSWNTEAFF.

The rearrangement links TRBV29-1 to TRBJ1-1; D is uncertain. The germline V and J ends were trimmed by 7 bases and 1 base, with 13 bases remaining between them. Germline CDR1 reads SQVTM; CDR2 reads ANQGSEA. This CDR3 spans 13 amino acids. Written as DNA, the CDR3 is TGCAGCGCGTCTAGGGCGGAGAACACTGAAGCTTTCTTT. Residues: CSASRAENTEAFF.

This clonotype was found once. The chain carries TRBV6-5 and TRBJ2-7, with 9 bases matching TRBD1. The junction had 9 bases not matched to a gene; V was cut back by 7 bases and J by 2 bases. CDR1 and CDR2 (germline): MNHEY, SVGAGI. The CDR3 runs 15 residues. Here the CDR3 reads CASTETDRGTYEQYF. DNA of the CDR3: TGTGCCAGCACTGAAACGGACAGGGGAACCTACGAGCAGTACTTC.

This clonotype was counted a few times. J is TRBJ1-2 and V is TRBV4-2; TRBD1 agrees at 9 bases. The V gene's germline CDR1 is LGHNA and CDR2 YNFKEQ. V lost 3 bases, J lost 0 bases, and 11 bases stayed unmatched. The length of the CDR3 is 18 residues. The CDR3 loop is CASSQLRTGEFANYGYTF. Written as DNA, the CDR3 is TGTGCCAGCAGCCAGTTACGGACAGGGGAATTCGCTAACTATGGCTACACCTTC.

This clonotype has just a few counts. The genes are TRBV20-1 and TRBJ2-3; tentatively, D is TRBD1 (6 bases). Germline V gene sequence: CDR1 DFQATT, CDR2 SNEGSKA (reference sequence). The CDR3 runs 14 residues. V was cut by 4 bases and J by 0 bases, with 11 bases left in between. Here the CDR3 DNA reads TGCAGTGCTACAGGGGTTGGGAGCACAGATACGCAGTATTTT. Protein: CSATGVGSTDTQYF.

The rearrangement uses TRBV20-1 and TRBJ1-1, with TRBD1 matching over 11 bases. The germline V gene has CDR1 DFQATT and CDR2 SNEGSKA (reference sequence). CDR3 length equals 12 residues. V lost 5 bases, J lost 8 bases, and 4 bases stayed unmatched. The CDR3 region has the DNA TGCAGTGCTCGGGACAGGGGGTCCGAAGCTTTCTTT. This sequence encodes CSARDRGSEAFF.

A remark on this clonotype: This could be a read error, since a much larger clone is one nucleotide away. The chain has TRBV7-2 and TRBJ2-5; 7 bases are shared with TRBD2. The CDR3 runs to 14 residues. CDR1 and CDR2 (germline): SGHTA, FQGNSA. Trimming cost V 3 bases and J 7 bases; bases outside gene matches: 8. The CDR3 bases are TGTGCCAGCAGCTTGGGCTTATCGGGAGGGACCCAGTACTTC. Translating gives CASSLGLSGGTQYF.

A few counts support this clonotype. The chain joins TRBV3-1 to TRBJ2-7, with a possible D match to TRBD1 (6 bases). The CDR3 is 16 residues long. The germline gives CDR1 LGHDT, CDR2 YNNKEL (reference sequence). V lost 2 bases to trimming and J lost 5 bases, with 19 bases between them. CDR3 bases: TGTGCCAGCAGCCAACCGCGGTACCAGGGGTTCCACGAGCAGTACTTC. Protein product: CASSQPRYQGFHEQYF.

The CDR3 region is CASTPGGGVNEQFF. The CDR3 DNA reads as TGTGCCAGCACCCCGGGGGGAGGGGTCAATGAGCAGTTCTTC. The chain recombines TRBV6-2 or TRBV6-3 with TRBJ2-1; 7 positions agree with TRBD2. Germline CDR1 is MNHEY and CDR2 is SVGEGT. The J segment lost 6 bases and the V segment lost 7 bases, leaving 9 bases of the junction unmatched. This CDR3 is 14 amino acids long.

This clonotype was counted only a few times. This chain connects TRBV5-5 to TRBJ2-4, with D hard to call. Germline CDR1 reads SGHKS; CDR2 reads YYEKEE (reference sequence). The CDR3 runs 12 residues. Trimming took 4 bases from V and 5 from J, leaving 7 bases between them. Here the CDR3 DNA reads TGTGCCAGCAGCGCCCTCCAAAACATTCAGTACTTC. Its protein is CASSALQNIQYF. The full variable domain, in which reference TRBV5-5 and TRBJ2-4 provide the parts outside the CDR3, is DAGVTQSPTHLIKTRGQQVTLRCSPISGHKSVSWYQQVLGQGPQFIFQYYEKEERGRGNFPDRFSARQFPNYSSELNVNALLLGDSALYLCASSALQNIQYFGAGTRLSVL.

This chain uses TRBV6-2 or TRBV6-3 with TRBJ2-7; D perhaps matches TRBD2 (5 bases). Deletions cut 4 bases from V and 3 bases from J, with 16 bases between. The CDR3 covers 15 residues. From germline, CDR1 is MNHEY and CDR2 SVGEGT. The CDR3 reads CASSLYYSAGYEQYF. For the CDR3, the DNA is TGTGCCAGCAGTTTATACTACTCGGCGGGCTACGAGCAGTACTTC.